A single T cell receptor (beta chain) is shown here with its context. This clonotype was seen a few times. Its antigen is still unknown. No much larger clonotype is one base removed from it; base qualities were not supplied. The sample was run on an Illumina HiSeq 2500. Quantitative 5'-RACE with molecular barcodes was the method used to prepare the TCR beta libraries. In the original analysis: A new computational method, built on a probabilistic model of VDJ rearrangement, was used to identify disease-linked TCR variants. Starting from the raw public reads, TCRdb applied fastp trimming at Q25, assembled clones with MiXCR and retained in-frame beta chains. Rows with one shared CDR3 protein collapse into an entry with the most common genes and DNA. The V and J calls reflect TCRdb's pipeline rather than the authors' work. For this sample the table gives some 840,000 distinct CDR3 sequences, of which roughly 12% were detected only once. In total, the top ten clones hold less than 0.65% of the sample.

This sample was included in a study of CD8 T cells in ankylosing spondylitis (TCRdb year 2017). Regarding the complete study: To find TCR variants linked to disease, the study profiled T cell receptor beta repertoires in ankylosing spondylitis patients and healthy donors. Peripheral blood samples were taken, and synovial fluid was additionally collected from ankylosing spondylitis patients. In total, the full study cohort was made up of approximately 99 healthy donors and approximately 24 ankylosing spondylitis patients.

V lost 2 bases and J lost 9 bases; the stretch between them is 26 bases long. CDR1 SGHAT and CDR2 FQNNGV were looked up in the germline V gene. Counted from cysteine to phenylalanine, this CDR3 has 19 amino acids. The DNA shown is the 57-base CDR3, in frame from base 1. General study outcomes and caveats: The disease-linked clones had a CD8+ phenotype and were found at relatively low frequencies in peripheral blood. A TCR beta motif of 7 or 8 highly homologous amino acid variants appeared characteristic of blood from ankylosing spondylitis patients. Some motif variants had previously been reported in the synovial fluid and blood of reactive arthritis patients, which suggests shared mechanisms of disease initiation. Significant enrichment of the disease-linked clones was reported in matched synovial fluid samples from ankylosing spondylitis patients.

Sample: blood, either unsorted or a sorted T cell fraction (not recorded which). This clonotype was obtained from a male donor with ankylosing spondylitis. Here the chain combines TRBV11-2 and TRBJ1-6, and possibly TRBD1, on 5 matching bases. The CDR3 corresponds to CASSLLEGITLLPFSPLHF. At the DNA level, the sequence is TGTGCCAGCAGCTTATTAGAGGGGATTACCCTTCTCCCTTTTTCACCCCTCCACTTT.